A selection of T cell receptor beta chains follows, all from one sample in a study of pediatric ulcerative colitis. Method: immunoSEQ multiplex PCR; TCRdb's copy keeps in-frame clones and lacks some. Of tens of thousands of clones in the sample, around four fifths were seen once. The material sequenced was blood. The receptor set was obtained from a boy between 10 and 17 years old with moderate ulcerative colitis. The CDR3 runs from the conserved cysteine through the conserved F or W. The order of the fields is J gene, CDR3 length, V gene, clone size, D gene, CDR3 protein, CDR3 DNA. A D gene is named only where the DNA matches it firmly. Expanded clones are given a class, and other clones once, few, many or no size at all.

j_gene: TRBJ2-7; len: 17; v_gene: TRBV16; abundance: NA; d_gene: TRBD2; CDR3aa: CASSQSPRRGGSYEQYF; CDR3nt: TGTGCCAGCAGCCAATCGCCGAGGCGGGGAGGGTCCTACGAGCAGTACTTC
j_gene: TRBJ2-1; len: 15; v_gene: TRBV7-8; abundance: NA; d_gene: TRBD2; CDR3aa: CASSLVASGNNEQFF; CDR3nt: TGTGCCAGCAGCTTAGTCGCTAGCGGTAACAATGAGCAGTTCTTC
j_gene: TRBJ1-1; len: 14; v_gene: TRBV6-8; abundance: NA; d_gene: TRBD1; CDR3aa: CASSPGQGFEWGFF; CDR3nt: TGTGCCAGCAGTCCGGGACAGGGGTTCGAGTGGGGCTTCTTT
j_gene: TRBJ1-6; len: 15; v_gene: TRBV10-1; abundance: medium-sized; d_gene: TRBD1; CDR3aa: CASSEGDRVNSPLHF; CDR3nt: TGCGCCAGCAGTGAGGGGGACAGGGTGAATTCACCCCTCCACTTT
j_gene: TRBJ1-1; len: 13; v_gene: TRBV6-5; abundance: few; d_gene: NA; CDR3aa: CASSRYLSTEAFF; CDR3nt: TGTGCCAGCAGTCGGTATTTGAGCACTGAAGCTTTCTTT
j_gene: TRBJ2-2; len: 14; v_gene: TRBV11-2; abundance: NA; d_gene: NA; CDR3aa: CASSRDPDTGELFF; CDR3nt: TGTGCCAGCAGCCGGGACCCCGATACCGGGGAGCTGTTTTTT
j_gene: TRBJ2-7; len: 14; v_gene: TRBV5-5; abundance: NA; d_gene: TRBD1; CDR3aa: CASSSGQLTYEQYF; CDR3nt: TGTGCCAGCAGCTCGGGACAGCTCACCTACGAGCAGTACTTC
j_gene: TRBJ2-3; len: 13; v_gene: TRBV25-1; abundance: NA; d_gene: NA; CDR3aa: CASIRDPTDTQYF; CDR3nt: TGTGCCAGCATCCGGGATCCCACAGATACGCAGTATTTT
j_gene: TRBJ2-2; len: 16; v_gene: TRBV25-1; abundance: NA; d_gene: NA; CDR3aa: CASSDSREPNTGELFF; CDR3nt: TGTGCCAGCAGTGATAGTAGGGAACCGAACACCGGGGAGCTGTTTTTT
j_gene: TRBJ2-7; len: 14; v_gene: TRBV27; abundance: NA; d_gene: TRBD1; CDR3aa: CASSRDRAHYEQYF; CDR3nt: TGTGCCAGCAGCCGGGACAGGGCTCACTACGAGCAGTACTTC
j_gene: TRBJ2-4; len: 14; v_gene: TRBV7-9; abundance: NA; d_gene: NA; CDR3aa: CASSLSGLWQDQYF; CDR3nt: TGTGCCAGCAGCTTATCGGGACTGTGGCAGGATCAGTACTTC
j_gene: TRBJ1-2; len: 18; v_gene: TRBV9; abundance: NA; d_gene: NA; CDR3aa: CASSFGWDRTLTNYGYTF; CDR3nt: TGTGCCAGCAGCTTTGGGTGGGACCGCACATTAACTAACTATGGCTACACCTTC
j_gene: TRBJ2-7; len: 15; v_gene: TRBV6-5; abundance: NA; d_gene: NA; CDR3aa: CASSPHDRSLEEQYF; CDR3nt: TGTGCCAGCAGTCCACATGACAGGTCTCTGGAGGAGCAGTACTTC
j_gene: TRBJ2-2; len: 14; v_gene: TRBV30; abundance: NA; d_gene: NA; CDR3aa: CAWSLTTRAGELFF; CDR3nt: TGTGCCTGGAGTCTAACAACACGGGCCGGGGAGCTGTTTTTT
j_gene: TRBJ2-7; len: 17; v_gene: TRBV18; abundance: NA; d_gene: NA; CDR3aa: CASSPDIRRENTYEQYF; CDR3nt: TGTGCCAGCTCCCCAGACATTAGAAGGGAGAATACCTACGAGCAGTACTTC
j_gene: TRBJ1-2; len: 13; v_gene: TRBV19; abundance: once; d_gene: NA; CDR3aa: CASSIGRVRGYTF; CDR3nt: TGTGCCAGTAGTATAGGCAGGGTTCGGGGCTACACCTTC
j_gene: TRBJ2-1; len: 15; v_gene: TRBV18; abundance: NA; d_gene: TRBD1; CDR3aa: CASSPGQGGTGEQFF; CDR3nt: TGTGCCAGCTCACCTGGACAGGGCGGTACAGGTGAGCAGTTCTTC
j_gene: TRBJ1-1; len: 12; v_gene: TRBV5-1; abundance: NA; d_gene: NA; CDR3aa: CASSFRGTEAFF; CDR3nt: TGCGCCAGCAGCTTTAGGGGAACTGAAGCTTTCTTT
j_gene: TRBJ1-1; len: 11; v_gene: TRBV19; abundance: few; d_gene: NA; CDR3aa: CASRLDTEAFF; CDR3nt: TGTGCCAGCCGTCTCGACACTGAAGCTTTCTTT
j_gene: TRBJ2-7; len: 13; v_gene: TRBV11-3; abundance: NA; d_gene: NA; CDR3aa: CASSPPGNYEQYF; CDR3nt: TGTGCCAGCAGCCCCCCAGGGAACTACGAGCAGTACTTC
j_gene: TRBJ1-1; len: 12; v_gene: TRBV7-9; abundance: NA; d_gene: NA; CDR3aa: CASKDLGREAFF; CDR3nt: TGTGCCAGCAAGGACCTCGGGAGAGAAGCTTTCTTT
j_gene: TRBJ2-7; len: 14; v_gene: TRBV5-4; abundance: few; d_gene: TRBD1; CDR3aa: CASSSDRSSYEQYF; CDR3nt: TGTGCCAGCAGCTCGGACAGGAGCTCCTACGAGCAGTACTTC
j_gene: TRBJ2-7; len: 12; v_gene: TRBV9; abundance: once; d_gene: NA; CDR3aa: CASSVSTDEQYF; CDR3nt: TGTGCCAGCAGCGTTTCGACAGACGAGCAGTACTTC
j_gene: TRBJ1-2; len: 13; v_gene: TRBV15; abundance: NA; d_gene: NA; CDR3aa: CATSRAGVTGYTF; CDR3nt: TGTGCCACCAGCAGAGCGGGGGTGACGGGCTACACCTTC
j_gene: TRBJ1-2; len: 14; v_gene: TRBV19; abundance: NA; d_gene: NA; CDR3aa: CASSIDHRNYGYTF; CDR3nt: TGTGCCAGTAGTATAGATCACCGTAACTATGGCTACACCTTC
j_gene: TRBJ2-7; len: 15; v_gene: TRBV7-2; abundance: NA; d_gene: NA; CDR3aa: CASSTRGAGPYEQYF; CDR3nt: TGTGCCAGCAGCACCCGAGGGGCAGGGCCCTACGAGCAGTACTTC
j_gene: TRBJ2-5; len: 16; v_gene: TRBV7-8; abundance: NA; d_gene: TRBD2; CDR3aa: CASSPTDSRGGETQYF; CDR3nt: TGTGCCAGCAGCCCTACCGACAGTCGGGGAGGGGAGACCCAGTACTTC
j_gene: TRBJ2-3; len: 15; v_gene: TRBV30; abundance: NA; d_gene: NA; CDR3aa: CAWTKGAASTDTQYF; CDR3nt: TGTGCCTGGACGAAAGGGGCGGCTAGCACAGATACGCAGTATTTT
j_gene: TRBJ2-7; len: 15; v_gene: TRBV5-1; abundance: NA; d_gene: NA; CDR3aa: CASSLATGSAYEQYF; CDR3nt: TGCGCCAGCAGCTTGGCCACGGGTTCTGCCTACGAGCAGTACTTC
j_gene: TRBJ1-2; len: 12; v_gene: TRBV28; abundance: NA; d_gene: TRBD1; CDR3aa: CASSSTGYGYTF; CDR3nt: TGTGCCAGCAGTTCGACAGGGTATGGCTACACCTTC
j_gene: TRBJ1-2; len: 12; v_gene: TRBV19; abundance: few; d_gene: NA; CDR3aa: CASRTDIYGYTF; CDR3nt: TGTGCCAGTAGGACCGACATCTATGGCTACACCTTC
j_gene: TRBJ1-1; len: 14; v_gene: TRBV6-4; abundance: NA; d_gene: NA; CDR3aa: CASRPQGWDTEAFF; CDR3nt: TGTGCCAGCCGTCCCCAGGGGTGGGACACTGAAGCTTTCTTT
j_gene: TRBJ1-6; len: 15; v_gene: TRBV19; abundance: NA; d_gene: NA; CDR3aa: CASTPGLSYNSPLHF; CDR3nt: TGTGCCAGCACACCGGGCCTCTCCTATAATTCACCCCTCCACTTT
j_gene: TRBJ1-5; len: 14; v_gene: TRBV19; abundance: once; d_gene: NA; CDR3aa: CASSIEFGDQPQHF; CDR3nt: TGTGCCAGTAGTATAGAGTTTGGGGACCAGCCCCAGCATTTT
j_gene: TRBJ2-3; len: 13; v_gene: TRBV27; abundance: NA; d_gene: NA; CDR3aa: CASSLTGADTQYF; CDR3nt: TGTGCCAGCAGTTTAACGGGCGCAGATACGCAGTATTTT
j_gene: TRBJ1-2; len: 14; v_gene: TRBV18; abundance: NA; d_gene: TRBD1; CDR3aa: CASSAGQGDYGYTF; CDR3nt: TGTGCCAGCTCAGCCGGACAGGGGGACTATGGCTACACCTTC
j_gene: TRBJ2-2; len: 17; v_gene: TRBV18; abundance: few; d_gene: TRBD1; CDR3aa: CASSRNSGTGSAGELFF; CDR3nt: TGTGCCAGCTCACGAAATTCCGGGACAGGGAGTGCCGGGGAGCTGTTTTTT
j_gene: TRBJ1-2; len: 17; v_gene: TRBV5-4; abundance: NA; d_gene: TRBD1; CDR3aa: CASSLNPTGAANYGYTF; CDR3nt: TGTGCCAGCAGCCTAAATCCAACAGGGGCGGCTAACTATGGCTACACCTTC
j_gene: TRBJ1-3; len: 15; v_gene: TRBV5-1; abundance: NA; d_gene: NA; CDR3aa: CASSPDGSSGNTIYF; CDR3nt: TGCGCCAGCAGCCCGGACGGCAGCTCTGGAAACACCATATATTTT
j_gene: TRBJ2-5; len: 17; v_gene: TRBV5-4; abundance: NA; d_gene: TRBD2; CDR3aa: CASSLVGIAGGRETQYF; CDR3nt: TGTGCCAGCAGCTTGGTGGGCATAGCGGGAGGTCGAGAGACCCAGTACTTC
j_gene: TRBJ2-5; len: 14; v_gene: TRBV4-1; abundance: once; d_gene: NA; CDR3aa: CASSQVPGGETQYF; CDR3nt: TGCGCCAGCAGCCAAGTCCCCGGGGGAGAGACCCAGTACTTC
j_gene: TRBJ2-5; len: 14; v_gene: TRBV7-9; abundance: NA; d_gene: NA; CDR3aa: CASSVTGLLETQYF; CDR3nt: TGTGCCAGCAGTGTCACAGGATTATTAGAGACCCAGTACTTC
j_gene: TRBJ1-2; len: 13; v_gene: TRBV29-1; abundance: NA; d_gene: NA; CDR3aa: CSVDLRDAYGYTF; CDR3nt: TGCAGCGTTGATCTCAGGGATGCCTATGGCTACACCTTC